The clone carrying this T cell receptor beta chain was counted only a few times. Its antigen is undetermined. The germline V gene has CDR1 MNHEY and CDR2 SVGEGT. Trimming stripped 6 bases from V and 2 bases from J, with 7 bases between. The CDR3 runs 13 residues. These data originate in a study of response to subunit inactivated influenza vaccine. Study results and limitations: Every seasonal influenza vaccination brings in few new T cells, the authors suggested.

From the RT-PCR reads, TCRdb called clonotypes with MiXCR, one entry per CDR3 protein. The repertoire has around 180,000 distinct CDR3 sequences, around 8.8% of them found once; the top ten carry roughly 11%. This rearrangement joins TRBV6-2 or TRBV6-3 to TRBJ1-4; D might be TRBD1 (6 bases). The input for sequencing was non-naive T cells sorted from PBMCs, taken on the day of vaccination. The TCR was taken from a man aged 45-60 years who received an inactivated influenza vaccine. CDR3 loop: CASRQGTNEKLFF. CDR3 nucleotide sequence: TGTGCCAGCAGACAGGGCACTAATGAAAAACTGTTTTTT.